This TCR beta chain emerged from a study of cytomegalovirus exposure and HLA in healthy donors. Study conclusions and caveats: Some TCR beta chains (around 180 of them) were listed as cytomegalovirus-associated. The productive fraction for most TCR beta V segments was about 87% or about 30% in an earlier analysis.

PCR primers comprised 60 Vbeta and 13 Jbeta primers. TCRdb keeps only in-frame clones here, not all; method: immunoSEQ multiplex PCR. This table has some 150,000 clones, approximately 80% appearing once. Unrecorded immune exposures were likely, despite nominal health at sampling. V was clipped by 4 bases and J by 5 bases; unmatched bases: 5. This CDR3 is built from 13 residues. Germline lookup yields CDR1 SGHDT and CDR2 YYEEEE. Comment on this clone: Its antigen is unidentified.

This chain links TRBV5-6 with TRBJ2-7; 8 positions agree with TRBD1. Sequencing was performed on PBMCs. This TCR was recovered from a man under 40 in good health and CMV-seropositive. For the CDR3, the DNA is TGTGCCAGCAGCCTTGGACAGGGCGACGAGCAGTACTTC. Its protein is CASSLGQGDEQYF.